The T cell receptor beta chain under discussion was sequenced for a study of T cells after yellow fever vaccination. One entry per CDR3 protein, called by TCRdb with MiXCR from the 5' RACE reads. There are some 350,000 distinct CDR3 sequences in the sample; approximately 4% occur only once, and around 23% lies in the top ten. Findings and limits, study-wide: Researchers noted that a small share of clonotypes showed up in both CD4 and CD8 compartments. Subsequent to the booster, the majority of primary-vaccination clones reappeared (under 98% CD4, around 85% CD8).

CDR1 and CDR2 from the germline V gene are SEHNR and FQNEAQ (reference sequence). V lost 1 base to trimming and J lost 10 bases, with 16 bases between them. The CDR3 has 14 amino acids. This clonotype appeared many times. What it binds is unknown. The sequences come from PBMCs, collected 5 days after the yellow fever booster vaccination. This rearrangement joins TRBV7-9 to TRBJ1-1; D not resolved. The TCR originated in a man between 18 and 29 years old who received the YFV17D yellow fever vaccine. For the CDR3, the DNA is TGTGCCAGCAGCTTAGAGGCCGGGCTTGGAGGAGCTTTCTTT. Protein: CASSLEAGLGGAFF.